The clone carrying this TCR beta chain was found a few times. Its antigen is unknown. The data were taken from a study of Ad26.COV2.S vaccination and SARS-CoV-2 variants. Study details: This donor came from the COV1001 trial of Ad26.COV2.S. Administration of Ad26.COV2.S was intramuscular, either once or twice 56 days apart.

Study findings and constraints: Responses of T cells in total may have been underestimated by the TCR breadth and depth analyses.

The treatment was: roughly 19 received Ad26.COV2.S at low or high dose, single or two shots; roughly five received placebo; per-sample allocation not given. Day 63 after the first injection of vaccine or placebo was the sampling time. An Ad26 vector expressing Wuhan-strain SARS-CoV-2 spike served as the vaccine. The CDR3 spans 15 residues. In germline, CDR1 is SGHRS, CDR2 YFSETQ. V lost 0 bases, J lost 3 bases, and 12 bases lay in between. Produced via immunoSEQ multiplex PCR; TCRdb's table is partial and in-frame only. The sample has about 350,000 clones, approximately 90% seen once. The source is a person between 18 and 65 years old who received the Ad26.COV2.S COVID-19 vaccine or a placebo. The chain has TRBV5-1 and TRBJ1-1; no firm D call. The source material was peripheral blood, sampled in a trial of Ad26.COV2.S vaccine versus placebo. For the CDR3, the DNA is TGCGCCAGCAGCTTGGTCGGGATGTCCGACACTGAAGCTTTCTTT. Translation gives CASSLVGMSDTEAFF.